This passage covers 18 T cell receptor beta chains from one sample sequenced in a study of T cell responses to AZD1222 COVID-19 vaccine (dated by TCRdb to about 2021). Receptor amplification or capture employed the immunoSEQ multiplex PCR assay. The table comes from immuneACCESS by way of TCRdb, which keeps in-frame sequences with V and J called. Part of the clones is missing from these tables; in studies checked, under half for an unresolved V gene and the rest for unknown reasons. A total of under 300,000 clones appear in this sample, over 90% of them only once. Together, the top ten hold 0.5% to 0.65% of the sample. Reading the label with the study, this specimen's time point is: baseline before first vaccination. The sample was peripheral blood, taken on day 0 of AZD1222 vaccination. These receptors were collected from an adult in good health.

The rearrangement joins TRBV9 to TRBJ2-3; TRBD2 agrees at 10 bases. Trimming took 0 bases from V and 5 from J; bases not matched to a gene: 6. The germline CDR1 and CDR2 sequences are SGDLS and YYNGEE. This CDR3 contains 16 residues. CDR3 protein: CASSVASGGAVDTQYF. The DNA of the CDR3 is TGTGCCAGCAGCGTAGCAAGCGGGGGGGCGGTAGATACGCAGTATTTT.

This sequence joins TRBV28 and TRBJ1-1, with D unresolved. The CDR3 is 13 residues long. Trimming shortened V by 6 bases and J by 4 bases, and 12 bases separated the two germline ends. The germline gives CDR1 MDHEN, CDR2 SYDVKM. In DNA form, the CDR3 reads TGTGCCAGCAGCCTACGGGGTTTCACTGAAGCTTTCTTT. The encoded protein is CASSLRGFTEAFF.

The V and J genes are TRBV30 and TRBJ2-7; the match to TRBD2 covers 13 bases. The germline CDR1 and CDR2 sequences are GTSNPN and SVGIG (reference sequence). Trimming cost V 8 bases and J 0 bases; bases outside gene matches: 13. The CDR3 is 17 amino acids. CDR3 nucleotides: TGTGCCCTCTCCGGGGGACTAGCGGGACGTAGCTCCTACGAGCAGTACTTC. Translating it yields CALSGGLAGRSSYEQYF.

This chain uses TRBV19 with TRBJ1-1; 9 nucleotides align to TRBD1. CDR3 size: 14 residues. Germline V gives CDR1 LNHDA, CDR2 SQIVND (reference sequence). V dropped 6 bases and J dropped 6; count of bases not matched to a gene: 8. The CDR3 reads CASSQTGGDAEAFF. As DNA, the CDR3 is TGTGCCAGTAGCCAAACAGGGGGCGACGCTGAAGCTTTCTTT.

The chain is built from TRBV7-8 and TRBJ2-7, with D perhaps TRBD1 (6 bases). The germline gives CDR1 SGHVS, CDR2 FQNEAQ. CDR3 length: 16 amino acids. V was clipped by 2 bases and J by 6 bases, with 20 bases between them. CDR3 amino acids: CASSLSAPGTSLEQYF. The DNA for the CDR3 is TGTGCCAGCAGCTTATCGGCACCGGGGACATCCCTCGAGCAGTACTTC.

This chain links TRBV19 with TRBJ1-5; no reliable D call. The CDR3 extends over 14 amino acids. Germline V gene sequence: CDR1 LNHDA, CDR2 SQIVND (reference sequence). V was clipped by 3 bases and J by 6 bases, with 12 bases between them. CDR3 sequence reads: CASSMARLGQPQHF. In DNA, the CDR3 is TGTGCCAGTAGTATGGCCAGGTTGGGTCAGCCCCAGCATTTT.

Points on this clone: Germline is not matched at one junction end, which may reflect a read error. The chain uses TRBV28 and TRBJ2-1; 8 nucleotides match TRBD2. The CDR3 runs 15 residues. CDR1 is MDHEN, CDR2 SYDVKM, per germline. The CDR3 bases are TGTGCCAGCAGTTTAGCGGGAGGTTCCTCCAATGAGCAGTTCTTC. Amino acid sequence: CASSLAGGSSNEQFF.

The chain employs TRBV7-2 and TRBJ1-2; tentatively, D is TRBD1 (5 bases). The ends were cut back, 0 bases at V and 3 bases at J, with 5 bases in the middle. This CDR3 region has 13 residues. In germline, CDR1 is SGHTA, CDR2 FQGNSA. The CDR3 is CASSLARDYGYTF. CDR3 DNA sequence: TGTGCCAGCAGCTTAGCCAGGGACTATGGCTACACCTTC.

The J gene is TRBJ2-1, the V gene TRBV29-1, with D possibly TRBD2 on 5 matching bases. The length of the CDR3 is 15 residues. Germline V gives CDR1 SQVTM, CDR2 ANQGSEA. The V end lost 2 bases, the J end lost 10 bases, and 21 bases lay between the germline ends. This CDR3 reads CSVESWLAKKTEQFF. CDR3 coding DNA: TGCAGCGTTGAAAGTTGGCTAGCCAAAAAAACCGAGCAGTTCTTC.

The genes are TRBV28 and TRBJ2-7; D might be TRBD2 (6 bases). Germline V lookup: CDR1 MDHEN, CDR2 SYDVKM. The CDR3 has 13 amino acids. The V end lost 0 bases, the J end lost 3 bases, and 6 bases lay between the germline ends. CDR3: CASSLWGGYEQYF. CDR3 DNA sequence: TGTGCCAGCAGTTTATGGGGGGGCTACGAGCAGTACTTC. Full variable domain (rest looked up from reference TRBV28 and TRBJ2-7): DVKVTQSSRYLVKRTGEKVFLECVQDMDHENMFWYRQDPGLGLRLIYFSYDVKMKEKGDIPEGYSVSREKKERFSLILESASTNQTSMYLCASSLWGGYEQYFGPGTRLTVT.

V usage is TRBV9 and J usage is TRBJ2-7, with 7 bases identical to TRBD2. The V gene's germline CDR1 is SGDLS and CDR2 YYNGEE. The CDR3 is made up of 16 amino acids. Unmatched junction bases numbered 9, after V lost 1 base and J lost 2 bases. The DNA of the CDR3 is TGTGCCAGCAGCGTAACCGCTAGCGGAGGGACCTACGAGCAGTACTTC. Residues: CASSVTASGGTYEQYF.

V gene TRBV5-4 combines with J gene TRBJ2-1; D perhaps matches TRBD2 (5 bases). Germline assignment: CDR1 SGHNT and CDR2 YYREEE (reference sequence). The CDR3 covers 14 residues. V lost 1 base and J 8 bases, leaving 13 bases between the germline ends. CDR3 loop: CASSLSPGKDEQFF. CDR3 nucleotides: TGTGCCAGCAGCTTGAGCCCGGGGAAAGATGAGCAGTTCTTC.

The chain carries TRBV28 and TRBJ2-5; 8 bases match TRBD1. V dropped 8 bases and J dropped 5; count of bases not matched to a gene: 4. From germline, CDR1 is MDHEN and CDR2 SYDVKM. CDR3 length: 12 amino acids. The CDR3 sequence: CASAGGKETQYF. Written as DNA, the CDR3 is TGTGCCAGCGCAGGGGGCAAGGAGACCCAGTACTTC.

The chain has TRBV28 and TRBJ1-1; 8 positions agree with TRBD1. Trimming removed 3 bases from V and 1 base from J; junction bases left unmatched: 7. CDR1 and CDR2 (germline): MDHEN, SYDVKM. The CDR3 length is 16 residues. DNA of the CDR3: TGTGCCAGCAGTTTGGCTTATGGGACAGGGAACACTGAAGCTTTCTTT. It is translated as CASSLAYGTGNTEAFF.

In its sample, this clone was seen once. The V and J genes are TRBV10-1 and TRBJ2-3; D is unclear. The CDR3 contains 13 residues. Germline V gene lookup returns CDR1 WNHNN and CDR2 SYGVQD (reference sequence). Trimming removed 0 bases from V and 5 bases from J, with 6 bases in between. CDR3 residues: CASSESSRDTQYF. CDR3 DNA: TGCGCCAGCAGTGAGTCATCCCGAGATACGCAGTATTTT.

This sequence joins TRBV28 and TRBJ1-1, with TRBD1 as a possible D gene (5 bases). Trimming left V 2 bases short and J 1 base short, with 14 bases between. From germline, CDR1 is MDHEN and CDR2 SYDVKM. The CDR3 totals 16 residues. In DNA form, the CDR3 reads TGTGCCAGCAGTTTAAGCATCCCCGGACAGAACACTGAAGCTTTCTTT. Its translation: CASSLSIPGQNTEAFF.

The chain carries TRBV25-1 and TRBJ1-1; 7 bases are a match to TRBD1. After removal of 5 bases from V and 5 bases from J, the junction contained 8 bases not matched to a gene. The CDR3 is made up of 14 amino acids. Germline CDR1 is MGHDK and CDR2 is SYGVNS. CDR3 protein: CASSPGQLGTEAFF. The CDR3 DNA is TGTGCCAGCAGTCCGGGACAGCTAGGAACTGAAGCTTTCTTT.

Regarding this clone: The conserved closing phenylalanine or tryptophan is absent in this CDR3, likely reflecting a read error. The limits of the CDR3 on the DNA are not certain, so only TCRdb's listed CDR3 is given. CDR3 residues: CATSDPGPRP. V usage is TRBV24-1 and J usage is TRBJ2-7. CDR1 is KGHDR and CDR2 is SFDVKD in the germline V gene. A total of 10 residues make up the CDR3, ends included.